A single sample gave rise to the 27 T cell receptor beta chains below, sequenced in a study of T cell changes during pregnancy in multiple sclerosis. This table comes from immunoSEQ multiplex PCR, and its TCRdb copy is limited to in-frame clones, with some not included. The sample holds around 100,000 clones; around 93% are singletons and the top ten take less than 2%. The starting material was peripheral blood, obtained after pregnancy. The receptors originated from a female donor with multiple sclerosis, enrolled in a pregnancy study.

This sequence joins TRBV19 and TRBJ1-6; D remains ambiguous. This CDR3 has 18 amino acids. CDR1 is LNHDA and CDR2 is SQIVND in the germline V gene (reference sequence). V lost 3 bases and J 0 bases, leaving 15 bases between the germline ends. The CDR3 sequence: CASSIWSSLSSYNSPLHF. The CDR3 DNA follows: TGTGCCAGTAGTATTTGGTCAAGCTTGAGCTCCTATAATTCACCCCTCCACTTT.

This rearrangement joins TRBV9 to TRBJ2-1; TRBD1 matches at 8 bases. Germline V gene data show CDR1 as SGDLS and CDR2 as YYNGEE. The CDR3 consists of 16 residues. J lost 4 bases, V lost 3 bases, and 9 bases had no gene match. CDR3 protein: CASSEGIGQGYNEQFF. The DNA for the CDR3 is TGTGCCAGCAGCGAAGGGATAGGACAGGGATACAATGAGCAGTTCTTC.

The chain employs TRBV5-1 and TRBJ2-2; 15 bases line up with TRBD2. The CDR3 has 16 amino acids. Trimming took 4 bases from V and 7 from J; bases not matched to a gene: 5. Germline assignment: CDR1 SGHRS and CDR2 YFSETQ. This CDR3 is CASSDGLAGGNGELFF. CDR3 in DNA: TGCGCCAGCAGCGATGGACTAGCGGGAGGGAACGGGGAGCTGTTTTTT.

The CDR3 bases are TGTGCCTCCCATAGGAGGCTAGCGGGAGGGTATGAGCAGTTCTTC. Its translation: CASHRRLAGGYEQFF. The rearrangement joins TRBV19 to TRBJ2-1; 12 nucleotides match TRBD2. The germline V gene encodes CDR1 LNHDA and CDR2 SQIVND (reference sequence). This CDR3 has 15 amino acids. The J segment lost 8 bases and the V segment lost 11 bases, leaving 13 bases of the junction unmatched.

This clone came up once. CDR3 residues: CASSRTGGGTEAFF. The CDR3 region has the DNA TGTGCCAGCAGCCGTACAGGGGGCGGCACTGAAGCTTTCTTT. V and J are TRBV9 and TRBJ1-1, with 9 bases lining up with TRBD1. Trimming cost V 4 bases and J 4 bases; bases outside gene matches: 5. CDR1 and CDR2 from the germline V gene are SGDLS and YYNGEE. The CDR3 is 14 residues long.

This sequence joins TRBV27 and TRBJ1-5, with D uncertain. Per germline, CDR1 MNHEY and CDR2 SMNVEV (reference sequence). V lost 6 bases and J lost 6, with 21 bases in between. The CDR3 totals 16 residues. DNA for the CDR3: TGTGCCAGCAGATCTAGTTCCACAACCCGGGGTCAGCCCCAGCATTTT. It is translated as CASRSSSTTRGQPQHF.

The chain carries TRBV7-9 and TRBJ2-2, with D perhaps TRBD1 (5 bases). The CDR3 length is 16 residues. Germline CDR1 SEHNR, CDR2 FQNEAQ (reference sequence). The V gene lost 0 bases and the J gene lost 1 base, with 9 bases spanning the gap. The CDR3 sequence: CASSLAAGQNTGELFF. CDR3 nucleotide sequence: TGTGCCAGCAGCTTAGCAGCTGGACAGAACACCGGGGAGCTGTTTTTT.

V is TRBV15 and J is TRBJ2-1; D might be TRBD2 (5 bases). The germline V gene encodes CDR1 LNHNV and CDR2 YYDKDF (reference sequence). The CDR3 runs to 15 residues. Trimming pared 6 bases from V and 5 bases from J, leaving 17 bases between. This chain's CDR3 is CATSPSYSGNNEQFF. The CDR3 bases are TGTGCCACCAGTCCCTCCTATTCCGGGAACAATGAGCAGTTCTTC.

The chain employs TRBV7-9 and TRBJ1-1; D perhaps matches TRBD1 (6 bases). This CDR3 has 14 residues. V was trimmed by 3 bases and J by 4 bases, leaving 12 bases between them. Germline loops: CDR1 SEHNR, CDR2 FQNEAQ (reference sequence). The CDR3 nucleotides are TGTGCCAGCAGCTTTGGGGGGGCTAGCACTGAAGCTTTCTTT. Encoded protein: CASSFGGASTEAFF.

The CDR3 nucleotides read TGTGCCTGGACCATAGAGAGGGGACAGCATGCAACTAATGAAAAACTGTTTTTT. Its protein is CAWTIERGQHATNEKLFF. V usage is TRBV30 and J usage is TRBJ1-4; 7 positions agree with TRBD1. The V gene end was trimmed by 4 bases and the J gene end by 0 bases; junction bases not matched to a gene: 14. The CDR3 has 18 residues. Germline V CDR1 and CDR2: GTSNPN, SVGIG (reference sequence).

CDR3 sequence: CASSQAPLLVGHNEQFF. The CDR3 DNA follows: TGCGCCAGCAGCCAAGCCCCCCTTCTGGTGGGGCACAATGAGCAGTTCTTC. The chain combines TRBV4-1 with TRBJ2-1, with D possibly being TRBD1 (5 bases). The ends were cut back, 1 base at V and 5 bases at J, with 18 bases in the middle. The CDR3 length is 17 residues. The V gene's germline CDR1 is MGHRA and CDR2 YSYEKL.

This clone was recorded once. The chain employs TRBV27 and TRBJ1-6; 7 bases line up with TRBD1. The germline gives CDR1 MNHEY, CDR2 SMNVEV (reference sequence). V lost 6 bases, J lost 8 bases, and 10 bases stayed unmatched. The CDR3 spans 15 residues. CDR3 loop: CASRSHRGLDSPLHF. The DNA for the CDR3 is TGTGCCAGCAGATCGCACAGGGGTTTAGATTCACCCCTCCACTTT.

V usage is TRBV5-6 and J usage is TRBJ1-2; 7 bases map to TRBD1. This CDR3 has 13 residues. CDR1 is SGHDT and CDR2 is YYEEEE in the germline V gene. V was pared by 4 bases and J by 5 bases, with 5 bases of the junction left unmatched. The CDR3 DNA reads as TGTGCCAGCAGCCAAGGGACAGAATATGGCTACACCTTC. It yields the protein CASSQGTEYGYTF. Based on the CDR3 plus reference TRBV5-6 and TRBJ1-2, the full variable domain is DAGVTQSPTHLIKTRGQQVTLRCSPKSGHDTVSWYQQALGQGPQFIFQYYEEEERQRGNFPDRFSGHQFPNYSSELNVNALLLGDSALYLCASSQGTEYGYTFGSGTRLTVV.

This clone has only one observation. CDR3 sequence (DNA): TGTGCCTGGAGTGACCCGACAGAAGCTAACTATGGCTACACCTTC. Translated: CAWSDPTEANYGYTF. The V gene is TRBV30, the J gene TRBJ1-2, with a possible D match to TRBD1 (5 bases). Trimming shortened V by 1 base and J by 0 bases, and 12 bases separated the two germline ends. The germline gives CDR1 GTSNPN, CDR2 SVGIG (reference sequence). The CDR3 runs to 15 residues.

This clone has just one count. DNA of the CDR3: TGTGCCAGCAGCCCCGTCTACACCGGGACAGGGGGTCTGAGGAATCAGCCCCAGCATTTT. Its protein product is CASSPVYTGTGGLRNQPQHF. The rearrangement joins TRBV28 to TRBJ1-5; 11 nucleotides match TRBD1. Germline V CDR1 and CDR2: MDHEN, SYDVKM. The CDR3 is 20 amino acids. V lost 6 bases, J lost 4 bases, and 20 bases stayed unmatched.

V and J are TRBV7-8 and TRBJ1-2; 8 bases align to TRBD1. Trimming cost V 9 bases and J 4 bases; bases outside gene matches: 1. CDR3 length equals 11 residues. Germline-derived CDR1 and CDR2 are SGHVS and FQNEAQ. The CDR3 region is CASGQGYGYTF. For the CDR3, the DNA is TGTGCCAGTGGACAGGGCTATGGCTACACCTTC.

This chain uses TRBV7-9 with TRBJ2-7; D remains unclear. CDR3 length: 13 amino acids. Trimming took 1 base from V and 5 from J, leaving 9 bases between them. Germline V gives CDR1 SEHNR, CDR2 FQNEAQ (reference sequence). The CDR3, as DNA: TGTGCCAGCAGCTTAGGTAGTCTCAACGAGCAGTACTTC. Protein product: CASSLGSLNEQYF.

This chain joins TRBV28 and TRBJ2-5, with 8 bases identical to TRBD1. Germline V gene lookup returns CDR1 MDHEN and CDR2 SYDVKM. The CDR3 totals 15 residues. J gave up 5 bases and V 4 bases, and 9 bases lay outside the gene matches. The CDR3 protein is CASSSMTGDLETQYF. As DNA, the CDR3 is TGTGCCAGCAGTTCCATGACAGGGGACTTGGAGACCCAGTACTTC.

The V gene is TRBV9, the J gene TRBJ2-4; a possible D gene is TRBD2 (5 bases). The CDR3 is made up of 16 amino acids. Per germline, CDR1 SGDLS and CDR2 YYNGEE. V was pared by 0 bases and J by 5 bases, with 15 bases between. CDR3 DNA: TGTGCCAGCAGCGTAGAAAAGGGAGTGGGCGAAAACATTCAGTACTTC. Residues: CASSVEKGVGENIQYF.

The J gene is TRBJ1-6, the V gene TRBV6-5, with TRBD1 matching over 8 bases. CDR1 MNHEY and CDR2 SVGAGI come from the germline V gene. The ends lost 0 bases at V and 6 bases at J; junction bases unmatched: 4. The CDR3 has 16 residues. The CDR3 nucleotides are TGTGCCAGCAGTTACTCCGGGACAGGCACTAATTCACCCCTCCACTTT. Its protein product is CASSYSGTGTNSPLHF.

The V gene is TRBV9, the J gene TRBJ2-7; 8 positions match TRBD1. Trimming removed 0 bases from V and 4 bases from J; junction bases left unmatched: 3. The CDR3 is made up of 14 amino acids. In germline, CDR1 is SGDLS, CDR2 YYNGEE. CDR3 protein: CASSVGQGRYEQYF. CDR3 nucleotide sequence: TGTGCCAGCAGCGTAGGACAGGGGAGGTACGAGCAGTACTTC.

V is TRBV2 and J is TRBJ2-5; TRBD2 is a possible D gene (6 bases). This CDR3 is built from 14 residues. V lost 3 bases to trimming and J lost 4 bases, with 12 bases between them. The germline V gene encodes CDR1 SNHLY and CDR2 FYNNEI. In nucleotides, the CDR3 is TGTGCCAGCAGTGAGGTGGGAGGTCCAGAGACCCAGTACTTC. Translating gives CASSEVGGPETQYF.

J is TRBJ2-7 and V is TRBV27; a weak D match, TRBD2 (5 bases). Trimming pared 5 bases from V and 6 bases from J, leaving 17 bases between. The length of the CDR3 is 14 residues. From germline, CDR1 is MNHEY and CDR2 SMNVEV (reference sequence). The CDR3: CASSPRGRSSEQYF. The CDR3 DNA reads TGTGCCAGCAGTCCACGGGGTCGAAGTAGCGAGCAGTACTTC.

The chain combines TRBV6-1 with TRBJ1-6; the match to TRBD1 covers 9 bases. Germline CDR1 MNHNS, CDR2 SASEGT. This CDR3 has 14 residues. The junction had 8 bases not matched to a gene; V was cut back by 6 bases and J by 11 bases. Here the CDR3 reads CASRGTGMFTPLHF. The DNA for the CDR3 is TGTGCCAGCAGAGGGACAGGGATGTTTACACCCCTCCACTTT.

The rearrangement links TRBV14 to TRBJ1-2, with D perhaps matching TRBD1 (6 bases). Germline V gene sequence: CDR1 SGHDN, CDR2 FVKESK. The CDR3 runs 13 residues. Trimming took off 6 bases at V and 5 bases at J, with 13 bases between the two ends. CDR3 bases: TGTGCCAGCAGGTCCGGGACAAGTTATGGCTACACCTTC. Translating gives CASRSGTSYGYTF.

The rearrangement joins TRBV7-9 to TRBJ1-2; possibly TRBD1 for D (6 bases). The length of the CDR3 is 15 residues. Trimming stripped 0 bases from V and 4 bases from J, with 12 bases between. The germline V gene encodes CDR1 SEHNR and CDR2 FQNEAQ (reference sequence). CDR3 DNA: TGTGCCAGCAGCTTAGCCGAAGGGACATTCTATGGCTACACCTTC. As protein: CASSLAEGTFYGYTF.

This chain joins TRBV2 and TRBJ2-1; 9 bases are a match to TRBD1. Germline loops: CDR1 SNHLY, CDR2 FYNNEI. The CDR3 runs to 14 residues. Germline trimming cut 7 bases from V and 6 bases from J; bases unmatched to any gene: 7. CDR3 DNA sequence: TGTGCCAGCATAAGGGACAGGGAGATCAATGAGCAGTTCTTC. It specifies CASIRDREINEQFF.